The present T cell receptor beta chain was sequenced within a study of blood T cell repertoires in COVID-19. Study-level information: The United States, Italy and Spain provided the acute and convalescent COVID-19 samples. The analysed material was cDNA or gDNA that came from T cells, B-cell-depleted T cells, or PBMCs.

TCRdb's copy holds only in-frame clones and misses some; the assay was immunoSEQ multiplex PCR. The sample lists 100,000 or so clones; about four fifths were seen once. Germline V gives CDR1 SEHNR, CDR2 FQNEAQ (reference sequence). V was trimmed by 5 bases and J by 1 base, leaving 11 bases between them. The CDR3 contains 14 residues. Sequenced input: peripheral blood. This clonotype was sampled from an elderly woman with acute or convalescent COVID-19. The chain combines TRBV7-9 with TRBJ2-5, with a tentative D call TRBD1 (5 bases). Here the CDR3 DNA reads TGTGCCAGCAGCCCCAGCAGGGCCCAAGAGACCCAGTACTTC. Translation: CASSPSRAQETQYF.